Shown below are 14 T cell receptor beta chains from a single sample sequenced in a study of blood T cell repertoires in COVID-19. Method: immunoSEQ multiplex PCR; TCRdb's copy keeps in-frame clones and lacks some. This sample has 300,000 to 350,000 clones, with roughly 87% found just once. Sequencing was performed on peripheral blood. The receptors come from a man in his late teens or twenties with active or convalescent COVID-19.

V and J are TRBV7-2 and TRBJ1-5; D is undetermined. The V gene lost 1 base and the J gene lost 5 bases, with 15 bases spanning the gap. The CDR3 runs 16 residues. Germline V lookup: CDR1 SGHTA, CDR2 FQGNSA. DNA for the CDR3: TGTGCCAGCAGCTTAGATAGCGGTCTACGGCATCAGCCCCAGCATTTT. Translated: CASSLDSGLRHQPQHF.

The rearrangement uses TRBV9 and TRBJ1-1; 7 bases align to TRBD1. Germline loops: CDR1 SGDLS, CDR2 YYNGEE. The CDR3 sequence is 13 residues long. With V trimmed by 2 bases and J by 6 bases, 4 bases remained unmatched. The CDR3 loop reads CASSVGQKAEAFF. The CDR3 DNA follows: TGTGCCAGCAGCGTGGGACAGAAGGCTGAAGCTTTCTTT. Using reference TRBV9 and TRBJ1-1 for the parts outside the CDR3, the full variable domain is DSGVTQTPKHLITATGQRVTLRCSPRSGDLSVYWYQQSLDQGLQFLIQYYNGEERAKGNILERFSAQQFPDLHSELNLSSLELGDSALYFCASSVGQKAEAFFGQGTRLTVV.

This clone was counted only a few times. CDR3 protein: CASSEKSGGAYEQYF. CDR3 DNA: TGTGCCAGCAGTGAAAAGAGCGGGGGGGCCTACGAGCAGTACTTC. The rearrangement joins TRBV6-1 to TRBJ2-7; the match to TRBD2 covers 10 bases. V was clipped by 2 bases and J by 2 bases; unmatched bases: 3. Germline assignment: CDR1 MNHNS and CDR2 SASEGT. This CDR3 comprises 15 residues.

CDR3 protein: CASSTRQGGEKLFF. The CDR3 nucleotides read TGTGCCAGCAGCACGCGACAGGGTGGTGAAAAACTGTTTTTT. The J gene is TRBJ1-4, the V gene TRBV7-6, with 7 bases aligning to TRBD1. This CDR3 region has 14 residues. The J segment lost 7 bases and the V segment lost 5 bases, leaving 7 bases of the junction unmatched. Germline CDR1 reads SGHVS; CDR2 reads FNYEAQ. The variable domain in full, completed from reference TRBV7-6 and TRBJ1-4, reads GAGVSQSPRYKVTKRGQDVALRCDPISGHVSLYWYRQALGQGPEFLTYFNYEAQQDKSGLPNDRFSAERPEGSISTLTIQRTEQRDSAMYRCASSTRQGGEKLFFGSGTQLSVL.

V usage is TRBV6-2 or TRBV6-3 and J usage is TRBJ2-2, with D unclear. Trimming shortened V by 6 bases and J by 1 base, and 12 bases separated the two germline ends. The CDR3 spans 15 residues. The germline V gene encodes CDR1 MNHEY and CDR2 SVGEGT. This CDR3 is CASSPFARNTGELFF. CDR3 nucleotide sequence: TGTGCCAGCAGCCCTTTCGCCAGGAACACCGGGGAGCTGTTTTTT.

This clone occurred a few times. The genes are TRBV27 and TRBJ1-6; weak D call: TRBD1 (5 bases). CDR3 length: 15 amino acids. The germline V and J ends were trimmed by 6 bases and 10 bases, with 19 bases remaining between them. Germline CDR1 and CDR2: MNHEY and SMNVEV (reference sequence). The CDR3 sequence: CASSPRTYAGSPLHF. In DNA, the CDR3 is TGTGCCAGCAGCCCCCGGACATACGCGGGGTCACCCCTCCACTTT.

This chain uses TRBV6-6 with TRBJ2-1; 9 nucleotides match TRBD2. Germline lookup yields CDR1 MNHNY and CDR2 SVGAGI (reference sequence). The CDR3 has 15 amino acids. V trimming: 8 bases; J trimming: 3 bases; junction bases outside the gene matches: 8. CDR3 nucleotide sequence: TGTGCCAGCGGCCAAGAGCGGGGGGTCTACAATGAGCAGTTCTTC. This translates into CASGQERGVYNEQFF.

The chain has TRBV28 and TRBJ2-7, with D possibly matching TRBD1 (5 bases). The germline gives CDR1 MDHEN, CDR2 SYDVKM. The CDR3 contains 13 residues. V lost 10 bases and J lost 3, with 16 bases in between. This CDR3 is CATVSRGIYEQYF. CDR3 nucleotide sequence: TGTGCCACGGTCAGTAGGGGAATCTACGAGCAGTACTTC.

This chain joins TRBV28 and TRBJ1-4; D perhaps matches TRBD1 (5 bases). The CDR3 sequence is 15 residues long. Trimming removed 7 bases from V and 5 bases from J, with 17 bases in between. Germline V gives CDR1 MDHEN, CDR2 SYDVKM. The CDR3: CASTNLQAGNEKLFF. The CDR3 DNA is TGTGCCAGCACCAATTTACAGGCCGGCAATGAAAAACTGTTTTTT.

As to this clone: Possible read error: a much larger clone is one base away. The rearrangement links TRBV6-1 to TRBJ2-6; 7 positions agree with TRBD1. The CDR3 has 15 residues. The germline V gene has CDR1 MNHNS and CDR2 SASEGT. V was pared by 3 bases and J by 1 base, with 0 bases of the junction left unmatched. The CDR3, as DNA: TGTGCCAGCAGTGAGACAGGGTCTGGGGCCAACGTCCTGACTTTC. This codes for CASSETGSGANVLTF.

This chain uses TRBV27 with TRBJ2-5; weak D call: TRBD1 (6 bases). The CDR3 loop spans 12 amino acids. V was cut by 11 bases and J by 3 bases, with 13 bases left in between. The V gene's germline CDR1 is MNHEY and CDR2 SMNVEV (reference sequence). The CDR3 protein is CAPAGAKETQYF. The CDR3 DNA is TGTGCCCCGGCAGGGGCAAAAGAGACCCAGTACTTC.

The chain employs TRBV5-1 and TRBJ2-2; weak D call: TRBD2 (5 bases). CDR3 size: 14 residues. V lost 7 bases, J lost 0 bases, and 10 bases lay in between. Looked up from germline, CDR1 is SGHRS and CDR2 is YFSETQ. This chain's CDR3 is CASRVGTNTGELFF. Written as DNA, the CDR3 is TGCGCCAGCCGAGTCGGGACGAACACCGGGGAGCTGTTTTTT. Full variable domain (outside the CDR3, taken from reference TRBV5-1 and TRBJ2-2): KAGVTQTPRYLIKTRGQQVTLSCSPISGHRSVSWYQQTPGQGLQFLFEYFSETQRNKGNFPGRFSGRQFSNSRSEMNVSTLELGDSALYLCASRVGTNTGELFFGEGSRLTVL.

The rearrangement joins TRBV11-2 to TRBJ2-4; tentatively, D is TRBD1 (5 bases). This CDR3 has 15 residues. Germline V lookup: CDR1 SGHAT, CDR2 FQNNGV. The V gene lost 1 base and the J gene lost 3 bases, with 10 bases spanning the gap. CDR3 bases: TGTGCCAGCAGCTTAGGAGTAAGGGGCAAAAACATTCAGTACTTC. Its translation: CASSLGVRGKNIQYF.

The chain recombines TRBV9 with TRBJ2-5; D is possibly TRBD2 (5 bases). CDR1 SGDLS and CDR2 YYNGEE come from the germline V gene. This CDR3 comprises 15 residues. V was shortened by 0 bases and J by 3 bases, with 12 bases between the two germline ends. CDR3 coding DNA: TGTGCCAGCAGCGTAGGACTGAGGGTAGAAGAGACCCAGTACTTC. It translates to CASSVGLRVEETQYF.